The TCR beta chain under discussion was sequenced for a study of T cell repertoires in cytomegalovirus infection (dated by TCRdb to about 2019). Regarding the complete study: Because public TCR beta signatures pointed to carriage of CMV infection together with the matching HLA type, the HLA type of each donor mattered for the analysis.

Beyond this particular receptor, the publication reports: The ex vivo response was dominated by HLA-C-restricted CMV-specific TCR beta clonotypes, and the single most frequent clonotype in two of eight donors was supplied by these HLA-C-restricted clonotypes. In both this cohort and an independent roughly 400-donor cohort, the cumulative frequency of public TCR beta family members distinguished carriers of CMV infection plus the relevant HLA type.

With regard to this clonotype: Its target antigen remains unknown. No much larger clonotype is one base removed from it; base qualities were not supplied.

The sample was run on an Illumina HiSeq 1500. TCRdb's own reprocessing of the public reads used fastp at Q25 and MiXCR and kept productive beta chains. Entries that share a CDR3 protein sequence are merged under the most common genes and DNA. The sample yields fewer than 550,000 distinct CDR3 sequences; 15% to 20% were counted once. Around 25% of the sample rests with the top ten. Trimming takes 7 bases from V and 5 bases from J, and the germline ends sit 21 bases apart. CDR1 SNHLY and CDR2 FYNNEI are derived from the germline V gene. Taken from cysteine to phenylalanine, the CDR3 has 16 residues. The sequence is cut down to CDR3 DNA, 48 bases in frame from base 1.

The chain uses TRBV2 and TRBJ2-1; the D region possibly corresponds to TRBD2 (5 bases align). The source of this sequence is a human donor in good health (CMV status not recorded). Some clones in this sample may be carry-over from other donors' samples. The specimen sequenced was CD8+ T cells from PBMCs. The DNA sequence reads TGTGCCAGCACCCCGCCCCGACTAATGGGAAACAATGAGCAGTTCTTC. Its protein product is CASTPPRLMGNNEQFF.